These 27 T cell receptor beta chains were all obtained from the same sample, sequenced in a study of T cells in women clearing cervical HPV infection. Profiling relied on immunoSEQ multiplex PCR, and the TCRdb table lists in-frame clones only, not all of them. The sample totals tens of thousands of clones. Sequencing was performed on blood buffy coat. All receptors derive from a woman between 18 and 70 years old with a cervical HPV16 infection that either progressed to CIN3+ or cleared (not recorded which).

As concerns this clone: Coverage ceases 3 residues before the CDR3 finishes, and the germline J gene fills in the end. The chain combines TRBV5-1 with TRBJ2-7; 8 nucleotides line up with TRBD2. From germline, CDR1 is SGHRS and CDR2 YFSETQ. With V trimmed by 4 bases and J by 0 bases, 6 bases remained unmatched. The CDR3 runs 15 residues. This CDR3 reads CASSLSGKSSYEQYF. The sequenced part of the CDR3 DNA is TGCGCCAGCAGCCTTAGCGGGAAAAGCTCCTACGAG.

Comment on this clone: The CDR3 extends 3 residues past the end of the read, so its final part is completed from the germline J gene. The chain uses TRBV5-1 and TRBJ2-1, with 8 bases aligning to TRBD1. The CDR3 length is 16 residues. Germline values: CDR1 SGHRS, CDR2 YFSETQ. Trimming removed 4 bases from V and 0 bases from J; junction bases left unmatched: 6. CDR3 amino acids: CASSPRDRGSYNEQFF. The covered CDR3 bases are TGCGCCAGCAGCCCACGCGACAGGGGCTCCTACAATGAG.

The CDR3 protein is CASSGHFPGLAGGSPDTQYF. CDR3 DNA, as far as it was read: TGCGCCAGCAGCGGACACTTCCCGGGACTAGCGGGGGGGTCCCCAGATACG. The chain uses TRBV5-1 and TRBJ2-3; 16 positions agree with TRBD2. The read ends 3 residues early relative to the CDR3; the germline J gene fills the gap. CDR1 and CDR2 (germline): SGHRS, YFSETQ. This CDR3 comprises 20 residues. The V segment lost 4 bases and the J segment 4 bases; nucleotides outside the gene matches: 15.

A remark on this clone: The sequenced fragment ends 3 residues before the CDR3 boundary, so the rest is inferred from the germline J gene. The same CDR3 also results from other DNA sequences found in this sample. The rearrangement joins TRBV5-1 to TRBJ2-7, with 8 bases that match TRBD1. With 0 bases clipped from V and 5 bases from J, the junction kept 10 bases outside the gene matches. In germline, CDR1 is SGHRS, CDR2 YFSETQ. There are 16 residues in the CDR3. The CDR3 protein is CASSLAIGQGAHEQYF. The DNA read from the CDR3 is TGCGCCAGCAGCTTGGCCATAGGGCAGGGGGCCCACGAG. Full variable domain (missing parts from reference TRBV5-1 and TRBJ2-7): KAGVTQTPRYLIKTRGQQVTLSCSPISGHRSVSWYQQTPGQGLQFLFEYFSETQRNKGNFPGRFSGRQFSNSRSEMNVSTLELGDSALYLCASSLAIGQGAHEQYFGPGTRLTVT.

This CDR3 reads CASSNVLGKIYEQYF. Partial CDR3 DNA: TGTGCCAGCAGCAACGTACTAGGGAAAATCTACGAG. The chain combines TRBV5-4 with TRBJ2-7; perhaps TRBD2 as D (5 bases). The sequence runs out 3 residues before the end of the CDR3; the remainder is reconstructed from the germline J gene. Trimming took 4 bases from V and 3 from J, leaving 17 bases between them. CDR1 and CDR2 from the germline V gene are SGHNT and YYREEE (reference sequence). CDR3 length: 15 residues.

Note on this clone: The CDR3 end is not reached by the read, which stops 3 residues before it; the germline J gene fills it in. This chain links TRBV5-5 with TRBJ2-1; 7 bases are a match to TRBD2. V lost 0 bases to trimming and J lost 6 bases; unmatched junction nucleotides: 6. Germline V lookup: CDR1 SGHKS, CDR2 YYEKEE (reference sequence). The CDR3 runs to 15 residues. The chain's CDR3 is CASSLGTSRANEQFF. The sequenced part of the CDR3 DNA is TGTGCCAGCAGCTTGGGGACTAGTAGGGCCAATGAG. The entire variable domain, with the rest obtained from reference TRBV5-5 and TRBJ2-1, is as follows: DAGVTQSPTHLIKTRGQQVTLRCSPISGHKSVSWYQQVLGQGPQFIFQYYEKEERGRGNFPDRFSARQFPNYSSELNVNALLLGDSALYLCASSLGTSRANEQFFGPGTRLTVL.

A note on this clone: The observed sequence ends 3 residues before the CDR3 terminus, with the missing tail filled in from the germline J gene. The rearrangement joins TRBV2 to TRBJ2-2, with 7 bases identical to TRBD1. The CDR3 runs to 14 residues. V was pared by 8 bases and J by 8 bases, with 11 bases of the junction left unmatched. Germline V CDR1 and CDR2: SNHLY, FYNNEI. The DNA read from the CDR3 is TGTGCCAGCCAGGGGGTTGACGGACCGGGGGAG. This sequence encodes CASQGVDGPGE. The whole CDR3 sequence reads CASQGVDGPGELFF.

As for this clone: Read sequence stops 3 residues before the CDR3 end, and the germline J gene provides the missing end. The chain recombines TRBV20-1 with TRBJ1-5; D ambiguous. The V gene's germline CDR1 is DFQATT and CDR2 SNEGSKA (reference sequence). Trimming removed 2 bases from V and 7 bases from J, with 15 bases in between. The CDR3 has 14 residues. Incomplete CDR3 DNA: TGCAGTGCTAGAAGGGCGGGCTCAGGACAGCCC. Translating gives CSARRAGSGQP. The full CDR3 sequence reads CSARRAGSGQPQHF.

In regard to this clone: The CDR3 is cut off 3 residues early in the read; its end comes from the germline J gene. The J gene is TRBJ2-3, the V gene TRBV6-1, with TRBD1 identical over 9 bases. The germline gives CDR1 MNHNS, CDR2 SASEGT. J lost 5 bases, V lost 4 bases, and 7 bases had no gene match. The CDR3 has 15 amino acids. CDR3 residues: CASSGGGQGGDTQYF. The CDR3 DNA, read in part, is TGTGCCAGCAGTGGGGGGGGACAGGGAGGAGATACG.

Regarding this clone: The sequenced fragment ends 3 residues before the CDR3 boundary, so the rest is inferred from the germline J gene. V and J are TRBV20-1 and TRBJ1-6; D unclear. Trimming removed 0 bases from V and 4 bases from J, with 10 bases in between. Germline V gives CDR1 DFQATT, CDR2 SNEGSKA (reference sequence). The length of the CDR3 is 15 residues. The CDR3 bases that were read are TGCAGTGCTAGAGAGCCAGGTGAATATAATTCACCC. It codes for CSAREPGEYNSP. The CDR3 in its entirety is CSAREPGEYNSPLHF.

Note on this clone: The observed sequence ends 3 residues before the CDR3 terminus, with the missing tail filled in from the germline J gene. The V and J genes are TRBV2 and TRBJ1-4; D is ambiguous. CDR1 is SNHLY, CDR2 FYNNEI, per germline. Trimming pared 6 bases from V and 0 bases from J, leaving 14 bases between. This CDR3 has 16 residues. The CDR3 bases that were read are TGTGCCAGCAGAGACATCATGGGCTCAACTAATGAAAAA. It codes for CASRDIMGSTNEK. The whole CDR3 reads CASRDIMGSTNEKLFF.

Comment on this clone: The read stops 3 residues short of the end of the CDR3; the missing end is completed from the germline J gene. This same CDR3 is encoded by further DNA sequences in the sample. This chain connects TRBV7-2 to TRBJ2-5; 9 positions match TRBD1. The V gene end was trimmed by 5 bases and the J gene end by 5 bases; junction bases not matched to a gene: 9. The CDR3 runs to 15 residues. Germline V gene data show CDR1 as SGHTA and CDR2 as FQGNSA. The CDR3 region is CASSPDRGMWETQYF. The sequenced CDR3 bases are TGTGCCAGCAGCCCAGACAGGGGGATGTGGGAGACC.

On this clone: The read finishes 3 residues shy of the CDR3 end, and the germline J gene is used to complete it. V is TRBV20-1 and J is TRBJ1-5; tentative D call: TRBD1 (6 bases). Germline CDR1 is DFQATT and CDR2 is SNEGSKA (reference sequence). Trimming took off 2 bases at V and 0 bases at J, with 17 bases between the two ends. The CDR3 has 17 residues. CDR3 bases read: TGCAGTGCTAGATTGGCAGGAGGGGGTTATAGCAATCAGCCC. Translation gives CSARLAGGGYSNQP. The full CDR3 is CSARLAGGGYSNQPQHF.

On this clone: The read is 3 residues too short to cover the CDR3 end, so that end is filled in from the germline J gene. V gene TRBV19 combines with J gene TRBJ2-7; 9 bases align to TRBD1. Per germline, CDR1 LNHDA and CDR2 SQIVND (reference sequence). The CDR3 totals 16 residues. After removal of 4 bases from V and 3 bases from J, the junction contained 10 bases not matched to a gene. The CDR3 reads CASSTNPGQGHYEQYF. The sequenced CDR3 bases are TGTGCCAGTAGTACGAACCCGGGACAGGGCCACTACGAG.

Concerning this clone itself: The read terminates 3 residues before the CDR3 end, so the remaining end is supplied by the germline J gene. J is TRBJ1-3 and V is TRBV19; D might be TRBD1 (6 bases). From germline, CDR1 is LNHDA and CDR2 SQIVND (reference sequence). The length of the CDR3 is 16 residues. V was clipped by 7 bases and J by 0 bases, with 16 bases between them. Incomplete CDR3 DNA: TGTGCCAGTACCTTTTATCAGGGGACCTCTGGAAACACC. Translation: CASTFYQGTSGNT. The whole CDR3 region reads CASTFYQGTSGNTIYF.

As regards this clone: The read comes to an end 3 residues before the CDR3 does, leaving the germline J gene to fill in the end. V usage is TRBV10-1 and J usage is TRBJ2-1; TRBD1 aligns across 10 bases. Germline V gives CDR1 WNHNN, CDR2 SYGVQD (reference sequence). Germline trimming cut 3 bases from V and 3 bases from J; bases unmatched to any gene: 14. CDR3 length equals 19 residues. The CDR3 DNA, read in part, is TGCGCCAGCAGTGATCCAGGGACAGGGGCAGGGGAGTACTACAATGAG. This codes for CASSDPGTGAGEYYNE. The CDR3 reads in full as CASSDPGTGAGEYYNEQFF.

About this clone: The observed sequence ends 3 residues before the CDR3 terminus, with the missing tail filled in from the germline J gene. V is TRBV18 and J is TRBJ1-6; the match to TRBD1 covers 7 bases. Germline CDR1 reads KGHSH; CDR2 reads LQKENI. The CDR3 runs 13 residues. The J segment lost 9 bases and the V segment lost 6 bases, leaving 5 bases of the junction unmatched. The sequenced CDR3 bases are TGTGCCAGCTCCTCGGACAGGCTTTCACCC. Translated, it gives CASSSDRLSP. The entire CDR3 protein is CASSSDRLSPLHF.

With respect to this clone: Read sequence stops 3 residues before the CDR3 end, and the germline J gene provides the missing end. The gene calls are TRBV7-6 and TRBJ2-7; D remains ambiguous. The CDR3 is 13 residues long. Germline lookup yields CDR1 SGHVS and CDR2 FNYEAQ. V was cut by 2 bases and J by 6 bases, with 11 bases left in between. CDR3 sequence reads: CASSLSTRSEQYF. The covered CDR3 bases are TGTGCCAGCAGCTTATCAACGCGGAGCGAG.

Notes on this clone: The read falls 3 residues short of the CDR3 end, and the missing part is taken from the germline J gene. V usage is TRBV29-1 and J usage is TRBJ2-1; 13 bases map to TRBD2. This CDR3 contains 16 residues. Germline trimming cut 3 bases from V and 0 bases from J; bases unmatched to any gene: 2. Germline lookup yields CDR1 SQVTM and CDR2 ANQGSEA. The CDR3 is CSVEGLAGSSYNEQFF. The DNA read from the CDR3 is TGCAGCGTTGAGGGACTAGCGGGAAGCTCCTACAATGAG.

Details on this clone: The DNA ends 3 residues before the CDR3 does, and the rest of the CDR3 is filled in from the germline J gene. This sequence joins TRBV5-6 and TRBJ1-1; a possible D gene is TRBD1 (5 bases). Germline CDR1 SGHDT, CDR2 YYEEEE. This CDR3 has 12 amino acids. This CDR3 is CASSAFNREAFF. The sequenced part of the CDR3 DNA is TGTGCCAGCAGCGCCTTCAACAGGGAA. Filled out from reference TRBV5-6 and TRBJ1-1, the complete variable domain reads DAGVTQSPTHLIKTRGQQVTLRCSPKSGHDTVSWYQQALGQGPQFIFQYYEEEERQRGNFPDRFSGHQFPNYSSELNVNALLLGDSALYLCASSAFNREAFFGQGTRLTVV.

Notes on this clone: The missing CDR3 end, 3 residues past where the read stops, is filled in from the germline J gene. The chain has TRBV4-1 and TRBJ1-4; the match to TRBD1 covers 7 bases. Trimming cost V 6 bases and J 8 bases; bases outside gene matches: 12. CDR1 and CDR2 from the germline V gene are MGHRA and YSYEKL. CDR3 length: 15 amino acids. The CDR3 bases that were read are TGCGCCAGCAGACCCCCGACAGGGCGGTCCGAAAAA. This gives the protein CASRPPTGRSEK. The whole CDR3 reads CASRPPTGRSEKLFF.

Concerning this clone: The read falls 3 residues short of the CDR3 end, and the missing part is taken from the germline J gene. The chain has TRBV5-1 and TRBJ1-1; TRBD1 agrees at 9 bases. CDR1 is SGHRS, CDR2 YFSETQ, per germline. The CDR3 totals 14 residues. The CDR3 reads CASSSDRGALNAFF. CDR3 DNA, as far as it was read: TGCGCCAGCAGCTCAGACAGGGGGGCTTTAAAC. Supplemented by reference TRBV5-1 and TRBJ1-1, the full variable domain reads KAGVTQTPRYLIKTRGQQVTLSCSPISGHRSVSWYQQTPGQGLQFLFEYFSETQRNKGNFPGRFSGRQFSNSRSEMNVSTLELGDSALYLCASSSDRGALNAFFGQGTRLTVV.

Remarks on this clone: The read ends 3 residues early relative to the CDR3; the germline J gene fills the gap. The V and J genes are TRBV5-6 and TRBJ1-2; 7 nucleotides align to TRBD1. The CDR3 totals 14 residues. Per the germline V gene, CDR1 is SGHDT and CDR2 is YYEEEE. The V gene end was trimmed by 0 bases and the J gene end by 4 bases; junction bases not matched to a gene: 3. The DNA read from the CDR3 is TGTGCCAGCAGCTTGGTGGGACAGTCCTATGGC. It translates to CASSLVGQSYG. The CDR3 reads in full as CASSLVGQSYGYTF. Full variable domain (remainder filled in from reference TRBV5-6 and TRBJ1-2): DAGVTQSPTHLIKTRGQQVTLRCSPKSGHDTVSWYQQALGQGPQFIFQYYEEEERQRGNFPDRFSGHQFPNYSSELNVNALLLGDSALYLCASSLVGQSYGYTFGSGTRLTVV.

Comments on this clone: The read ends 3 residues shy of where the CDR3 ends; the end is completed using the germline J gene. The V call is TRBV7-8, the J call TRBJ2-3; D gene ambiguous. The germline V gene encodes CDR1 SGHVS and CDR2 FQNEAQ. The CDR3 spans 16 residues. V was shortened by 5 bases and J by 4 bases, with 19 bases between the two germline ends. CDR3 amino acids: CASSPGIGSRADTQYF. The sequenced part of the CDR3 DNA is TGTGCCAGCAGCCCCGGCATAGGCAGTAGGGCAGATACG.

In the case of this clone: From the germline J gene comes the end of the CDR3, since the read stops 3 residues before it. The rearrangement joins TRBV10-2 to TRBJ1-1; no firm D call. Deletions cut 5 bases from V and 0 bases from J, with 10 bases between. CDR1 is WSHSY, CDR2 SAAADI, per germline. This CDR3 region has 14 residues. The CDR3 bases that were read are TGCGCCAGCAGTTATACAGAGATGAACACTGAA. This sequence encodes CASSYTEMNTE. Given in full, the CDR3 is CASSYTEMNTEAFF.

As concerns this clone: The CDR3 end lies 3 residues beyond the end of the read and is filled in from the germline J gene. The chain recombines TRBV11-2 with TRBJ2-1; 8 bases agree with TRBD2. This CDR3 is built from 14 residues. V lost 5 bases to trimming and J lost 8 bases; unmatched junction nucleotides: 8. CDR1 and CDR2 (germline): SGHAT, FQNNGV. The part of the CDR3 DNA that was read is TGTGCCAGCAGCCCCTGGACTAGCAGGGATGAG. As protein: CASSPWTSRDE. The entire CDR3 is CASSPWTSRDEQFF.

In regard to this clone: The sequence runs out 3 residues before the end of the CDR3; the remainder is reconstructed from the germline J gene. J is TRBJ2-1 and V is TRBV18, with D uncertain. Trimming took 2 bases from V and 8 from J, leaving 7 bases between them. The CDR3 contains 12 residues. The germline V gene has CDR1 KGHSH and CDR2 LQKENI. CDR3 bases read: TGTGCCAGCTCACCAGCGGTATATGAG. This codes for CASSPAVYE. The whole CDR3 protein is CASSPAVYEQFF.